This TCR beta chain was captured by sequencing in a study of T cell repertoires in cytomegalovirus infection. Across the whole study: CMV epitopes, recently identified HLA-C-restricted and well-studied HLA-B-restricted, were used. Study findings and constraints: Carriage of CMV together with the relevant HLA was identifiable through cumulative public TCR beta family frequency.

This clonotype came up many times. The antigen is not known. TCRdb analysed the reads with MiXCR anew, one entry per CDR3 protein. Found here are 95,000 to 150,000 distinct CDR3 sequences, over 25% of them singletons; the top ten hold roughly 53%. Germline V lookup: CDR1 SGHTA, CDR2 FQGNSA. V lost 7 bases and J 1 base, leaving 14 bases between the germline ends. This CDR3 is built from 15 residues. The input for sequencing was CD8+ T cells from cultured PBMCs, taken from culture after CMV antigen stimulation. The sequence was collected from a human donor in good health (CMV status not recorded). Some clones in this sample may be carry-over from other donors' samples. The chain combines TRBV7-2 with TRBJ2-1; D possibly corresponds to TRBD2 (7 bases). CDR3 protein: CASTRGAGSYNEQFF. The DNA for the CDR3 is TGTGCCAGCACCCGGGGGGCCGGGTCCTACAATGAGCAGTTCTTC.